The TCR beta chain described here comes from a study of identifying expanded T cells in peripheral blood. Study-wide points: Variance in clone template counts between approximately 2-week samples significantly increased with total template count across all healthy donors. Technical replicates showed roughly 1.2 changed clones; two weeks roughly 18; four weeks 19.

V shed 3 bases and J 0 bases; nucleotides not matched to a gene: 10. The CDR3 loop spans 18 amino acids. CDR1 is MNHEY and CDR2 is SMNVEV in the germline V gene (reference sequence). TCRdb keeps only in-frame clones here, not all; method: immunoSEQ multiplex PCR. This table holds about 100,000 clones, 80% to 90% found once. As for this clone: Its antigen remains unidentified.

Collection occurred without any documented infections or immune events in donors. The sample comprised blood. The TCR originated in a person aged 18 to 70 in good health. The chain recombines TRBV27 with TRBJ1-4; 7 bases map to TRBD1. The CDR3 region has the DNA TGTGCCAGCAGTTTCCGACGGACAGGCGTCTCAACTAATGAAAAACTGTTTTTT. Its translation: CASSFRRTGVSTNEKLFF.